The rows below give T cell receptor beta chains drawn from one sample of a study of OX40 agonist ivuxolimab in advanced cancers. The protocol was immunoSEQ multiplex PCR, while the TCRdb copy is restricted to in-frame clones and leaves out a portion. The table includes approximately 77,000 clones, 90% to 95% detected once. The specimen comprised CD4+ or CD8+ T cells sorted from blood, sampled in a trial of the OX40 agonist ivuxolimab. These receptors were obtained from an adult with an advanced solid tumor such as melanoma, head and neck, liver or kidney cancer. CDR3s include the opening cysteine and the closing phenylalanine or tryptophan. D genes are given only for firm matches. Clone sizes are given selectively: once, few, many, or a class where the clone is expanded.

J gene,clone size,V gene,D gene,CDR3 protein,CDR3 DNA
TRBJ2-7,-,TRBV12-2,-,CASRCPTGFYEQYF,TGTGCAAGTCGCTGTCCGACTGGCTTCTACGAGCAGTACTTC
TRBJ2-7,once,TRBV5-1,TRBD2,CASSRASGTTTYEQYF,TGCGCCAGCAGCCGGGCTAGCGGGACCACCACCTACGAGCAGTACTTC
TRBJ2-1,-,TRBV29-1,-,CSVEWGINEQFF,TGCAGCGTTGAGTGGGGAATCAATGAGCAGTTCTTC
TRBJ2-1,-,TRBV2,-,CASSEAQTREVPNEQFF,TGTGCCAGCAGTGAAGCGCAGACTAGGGAAGTTCCCAATGAGCAGTTCTTC
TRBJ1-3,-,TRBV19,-,CASFDRISGNTIYF,TGTGCCAGTTTTGACCGAATCTCTGGAAACACCATATATTTT
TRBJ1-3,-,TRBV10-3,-,CAISESFLDTIYF,TGTGCCATCAGTGAGTCGTTCTTGGACACCATATATTTT
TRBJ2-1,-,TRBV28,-,CASAPTAHYNEQFF,TGTGCCAGCGCTCCGACAGCTCACTACAATGAGCAGTTCTTC
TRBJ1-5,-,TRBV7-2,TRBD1,CASSLAGTGAQPQHF,TGTGCCAGCAGCTTAGCGGGGACAGGGGCACAGCCCCAGCATTTT
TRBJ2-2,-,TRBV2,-,CASSETGRTGELFF,TGTGCCAGCAGTGAAACAGGGCGCACCGGGGAGCTGTTTTTT
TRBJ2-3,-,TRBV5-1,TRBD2,CASSLGLAGGLSTDTQYF,TGCGCCAGCAGCTTGGGACTAGCGGGGGGGCTTAGCACAGATACGCAGTATTTT
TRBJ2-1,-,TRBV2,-,CASSVMDGTEQFF,TGTGCCAGCAGTGTAATGGACGGTACCGAGCAGTTCTTC
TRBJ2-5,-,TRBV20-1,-,CSAAPGETQYF,TGCAGTGCCGCCCCGGGGGAGACCCAGTACTTC
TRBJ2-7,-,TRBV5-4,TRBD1,CASSYGQGQYEQYF,TGTGCCAGCAGCTACGGACAGGGGCAGTACGAGCAGTACTTC